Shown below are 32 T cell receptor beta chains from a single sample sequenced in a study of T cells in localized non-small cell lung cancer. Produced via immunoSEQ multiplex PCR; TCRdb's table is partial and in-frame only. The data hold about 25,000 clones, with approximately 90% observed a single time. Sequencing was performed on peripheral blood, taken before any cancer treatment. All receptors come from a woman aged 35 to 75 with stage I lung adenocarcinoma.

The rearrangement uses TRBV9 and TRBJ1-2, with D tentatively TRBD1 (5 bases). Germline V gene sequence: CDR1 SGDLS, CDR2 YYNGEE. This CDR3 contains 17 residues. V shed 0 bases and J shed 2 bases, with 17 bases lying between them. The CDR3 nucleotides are TGTGCCAGCAGCGTAGGAGGGAGGCAGGGTGAGAACTATGGCTACACCTTC. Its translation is CASSVGGRQGENYGYTF.

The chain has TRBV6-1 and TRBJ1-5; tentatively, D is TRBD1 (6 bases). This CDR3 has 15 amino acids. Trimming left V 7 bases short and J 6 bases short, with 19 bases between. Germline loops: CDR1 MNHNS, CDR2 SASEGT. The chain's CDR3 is CASTLGGGRGQPQHF. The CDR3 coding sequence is TGTGCCAGCACCCTTGGGGGGGGGCGAGGTCAGCCCCAGCATTTT.

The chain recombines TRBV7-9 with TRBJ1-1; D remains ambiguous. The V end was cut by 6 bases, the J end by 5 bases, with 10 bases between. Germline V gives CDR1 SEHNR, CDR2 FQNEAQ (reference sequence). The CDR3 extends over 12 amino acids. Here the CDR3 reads CASSFPITEAFF. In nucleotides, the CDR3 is TGTGCCAGCAGTTTCCCCATAACTGAAGCTTTCTTT.

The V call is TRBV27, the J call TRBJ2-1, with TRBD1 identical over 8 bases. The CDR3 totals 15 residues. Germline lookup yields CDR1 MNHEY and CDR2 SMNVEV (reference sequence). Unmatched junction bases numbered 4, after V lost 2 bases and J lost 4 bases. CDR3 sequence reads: CASSLARGLYNEQFF. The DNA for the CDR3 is TGTGCCAGCAGTTTAGCCAGGGGGCTGTACAATGAGCAGTTCTTC.

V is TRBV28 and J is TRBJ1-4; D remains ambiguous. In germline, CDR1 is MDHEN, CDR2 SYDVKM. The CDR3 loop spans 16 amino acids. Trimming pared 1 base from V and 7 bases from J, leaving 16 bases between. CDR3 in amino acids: CASSLFYSLGGEKLFF. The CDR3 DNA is TGTGCCAGCAGTTTATTCTACAGCTTAGGCGGTGAAAAACTGTTTTTT.

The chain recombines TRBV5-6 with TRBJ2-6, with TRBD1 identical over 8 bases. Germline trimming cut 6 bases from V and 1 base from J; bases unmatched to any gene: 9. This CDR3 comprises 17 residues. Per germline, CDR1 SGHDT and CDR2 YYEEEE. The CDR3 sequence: CASTVQGARSGANVLTF. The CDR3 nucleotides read TGTGCCAGCACCGTTCAGGGGGCGCGGTCTGGGGCCAACGTCCTGACTTTC.

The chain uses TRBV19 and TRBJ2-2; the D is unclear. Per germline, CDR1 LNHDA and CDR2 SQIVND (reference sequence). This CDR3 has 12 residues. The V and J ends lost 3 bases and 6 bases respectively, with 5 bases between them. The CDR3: CASSIGSGELFF. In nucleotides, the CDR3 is TGTGCCAGTAGTATCGGGTCCGGGGAGCTGTTTTTT.

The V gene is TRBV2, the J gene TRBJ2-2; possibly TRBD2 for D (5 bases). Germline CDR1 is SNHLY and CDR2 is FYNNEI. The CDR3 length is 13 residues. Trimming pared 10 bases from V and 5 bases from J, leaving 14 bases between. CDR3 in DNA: TGTGCCAATAAAAGGACTGCTACCGGGGAGCTGTTTTTT. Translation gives CANKRTATGELFF.

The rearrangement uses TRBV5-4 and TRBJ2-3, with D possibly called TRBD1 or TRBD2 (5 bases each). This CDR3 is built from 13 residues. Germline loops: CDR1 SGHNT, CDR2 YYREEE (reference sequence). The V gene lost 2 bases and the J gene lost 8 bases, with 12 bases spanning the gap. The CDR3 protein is CASSFRDGGTQYF. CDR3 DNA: TGTGCCAGCAGCTTCCGGGACGGCGGTACGCAGTATTTT.

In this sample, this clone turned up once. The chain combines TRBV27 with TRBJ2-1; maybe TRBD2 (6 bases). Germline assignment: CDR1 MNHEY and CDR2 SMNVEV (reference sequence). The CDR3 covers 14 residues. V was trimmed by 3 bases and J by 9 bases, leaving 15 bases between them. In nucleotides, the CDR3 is TGTGCCAGCAGTTTTTGGCGGGGCGTTAGTGAGCAGTTCTTC. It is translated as CASSFWRGVSEQFF.

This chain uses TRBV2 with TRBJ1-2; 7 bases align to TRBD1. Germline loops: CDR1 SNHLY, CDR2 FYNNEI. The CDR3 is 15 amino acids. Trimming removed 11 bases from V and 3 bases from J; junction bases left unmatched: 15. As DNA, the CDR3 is TGTGCCTCCGCACCGCGAAGGGGGCTTGACTATGGCTACACCTTC. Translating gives CASAPRRGLDYGYTF.

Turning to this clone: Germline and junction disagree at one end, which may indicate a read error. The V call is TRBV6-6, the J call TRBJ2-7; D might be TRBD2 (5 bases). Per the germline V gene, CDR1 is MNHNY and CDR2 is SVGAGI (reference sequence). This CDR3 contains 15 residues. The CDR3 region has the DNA TGTGCCAGCAGTTACTCACTAATCAAGCGGTCCGAGCAGCACTTC. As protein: CASSYSLIKRSEQHF.

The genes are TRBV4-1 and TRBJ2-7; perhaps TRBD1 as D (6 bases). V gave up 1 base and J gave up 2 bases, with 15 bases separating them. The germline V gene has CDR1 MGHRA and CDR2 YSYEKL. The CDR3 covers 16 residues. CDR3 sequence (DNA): TGCGCCAGCAGCCAAGGACAGGCGCTAAGAGCCTACGAGCAGTACTTC. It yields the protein CASSQGQALRAYEQYF.

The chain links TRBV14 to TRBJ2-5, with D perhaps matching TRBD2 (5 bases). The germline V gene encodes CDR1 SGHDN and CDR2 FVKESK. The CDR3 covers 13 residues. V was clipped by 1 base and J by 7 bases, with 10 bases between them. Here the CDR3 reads CASSQAGLRTQYF. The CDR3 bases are TGTGCCAGCAGCCAAGCGGGATTGAGGACCCAGTACTTC.

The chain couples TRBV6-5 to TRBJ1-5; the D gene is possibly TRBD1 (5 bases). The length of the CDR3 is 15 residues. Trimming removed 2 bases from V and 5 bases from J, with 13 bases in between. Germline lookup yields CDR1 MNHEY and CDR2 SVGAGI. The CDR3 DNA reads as TGTGCCAGCAGTTACGCAGGGTACGGGGATCAGCCCCAGCATTTT. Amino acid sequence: CASSYAGYGDQPQHF.

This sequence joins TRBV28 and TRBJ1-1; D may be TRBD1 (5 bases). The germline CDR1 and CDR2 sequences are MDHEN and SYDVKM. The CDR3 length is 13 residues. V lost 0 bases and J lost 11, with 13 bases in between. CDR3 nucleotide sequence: TGTGCCAGCAGTTTATGGGGGACTGAGTTTGCTTTCTTT. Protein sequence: CASSLWGTEFAFF.

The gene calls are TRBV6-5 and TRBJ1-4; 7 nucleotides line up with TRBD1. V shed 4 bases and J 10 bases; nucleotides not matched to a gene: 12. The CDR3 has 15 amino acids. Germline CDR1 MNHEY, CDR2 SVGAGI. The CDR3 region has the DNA TGTGCCAGCAGTTCCATCCGGGACAGACCTATAAAACTGTTTTTT. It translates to CASSSIRDRPIKLFF.

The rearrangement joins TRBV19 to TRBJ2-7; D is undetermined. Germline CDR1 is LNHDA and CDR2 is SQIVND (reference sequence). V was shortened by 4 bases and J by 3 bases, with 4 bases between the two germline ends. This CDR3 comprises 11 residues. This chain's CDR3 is CASSRGYEQYF. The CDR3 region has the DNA TGTGCCAGTAGTAGGGGCTACGAGCAGTACTTC.

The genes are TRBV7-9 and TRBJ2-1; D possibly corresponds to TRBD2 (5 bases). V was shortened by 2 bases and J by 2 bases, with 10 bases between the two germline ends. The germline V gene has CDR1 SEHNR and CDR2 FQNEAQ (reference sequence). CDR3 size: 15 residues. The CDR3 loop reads CASSLFSTTYNEQFF. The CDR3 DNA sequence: TGTGCCAGCAGCTTATTTTCGACTACCTACAATGAGCAGTTCTTC.

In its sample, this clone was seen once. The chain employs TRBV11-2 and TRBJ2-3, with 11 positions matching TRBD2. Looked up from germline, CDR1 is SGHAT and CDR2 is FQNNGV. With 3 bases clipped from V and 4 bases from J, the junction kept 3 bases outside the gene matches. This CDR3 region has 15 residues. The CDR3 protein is CASSFTSGSADTQYF. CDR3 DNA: TGTGCCAGCAGCTTCACTAGCGGGAGTGCAGATACGCAGTATTTT.

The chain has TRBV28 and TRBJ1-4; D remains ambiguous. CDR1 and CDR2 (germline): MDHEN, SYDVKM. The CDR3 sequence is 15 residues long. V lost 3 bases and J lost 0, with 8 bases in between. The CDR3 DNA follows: TGTGCCAGCAGTTTTGTCGGTGCAACTAATGAAAAACTGTTTTTT. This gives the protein CASSFVGATNEKLFF.

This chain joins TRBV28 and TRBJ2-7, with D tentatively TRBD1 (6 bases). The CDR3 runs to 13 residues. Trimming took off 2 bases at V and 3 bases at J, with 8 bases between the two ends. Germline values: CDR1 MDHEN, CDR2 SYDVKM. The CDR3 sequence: CASSLGDNYEQYF. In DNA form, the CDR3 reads TGTGCCAGCAGTTTAGGGGACAACTACGAGCAGTACTTC.

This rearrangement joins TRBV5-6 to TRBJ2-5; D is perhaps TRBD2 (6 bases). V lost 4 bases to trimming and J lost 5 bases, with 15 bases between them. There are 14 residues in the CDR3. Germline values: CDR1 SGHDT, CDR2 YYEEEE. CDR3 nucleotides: TGTGCCAGCAGCATAGGGGTCGCGGGGGAGACCCAGTACTTC. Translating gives CASSIGVAGETQYF.

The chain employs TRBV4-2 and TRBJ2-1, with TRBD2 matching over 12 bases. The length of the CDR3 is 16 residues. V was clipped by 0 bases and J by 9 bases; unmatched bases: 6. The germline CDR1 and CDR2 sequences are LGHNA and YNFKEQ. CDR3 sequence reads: CASSQEVGLAGIEQFF. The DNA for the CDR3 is TGTGCCAGCAGCCAAGAAGTCGGACTAGCGGGGATTGAGCAGTTCTTC.

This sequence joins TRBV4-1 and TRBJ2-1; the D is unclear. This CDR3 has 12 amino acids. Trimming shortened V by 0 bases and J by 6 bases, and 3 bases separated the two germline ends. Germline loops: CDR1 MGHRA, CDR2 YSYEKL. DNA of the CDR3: TGCGCCAGCAGCCAAGACCCCAATGAGCAGTTCTTC. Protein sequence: CASSQDPNEQFF.

CDR3 residues: CASSLISRLATSGRGDTQYF. The CDR3 DNA is TGTGCCAGCAGCTTAATTTCCCGTCTGGCGACTAGCGGGAGGGGGGATACGCAGTATTTT. The V call is TRBV7-8, the J call TRBJ2-3; 14 positions agree with TRBD2. The trim removed 2 bases at V and 6 bases at J, leaving 16 bases unmatched. Germline V gene lookup returns CDR1 SGHVS and CDR2 FQNEAQ. The CDR3 sequence is 20 residues long.

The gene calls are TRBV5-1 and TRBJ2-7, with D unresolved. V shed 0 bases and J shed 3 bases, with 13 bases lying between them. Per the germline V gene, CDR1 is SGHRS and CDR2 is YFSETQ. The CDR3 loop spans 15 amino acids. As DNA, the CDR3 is TGCGCCAGCAGCTTGGGTGACGAGCCCATCTACGAGCAGTACTTC. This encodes CASSLGDEPIYEQYF.

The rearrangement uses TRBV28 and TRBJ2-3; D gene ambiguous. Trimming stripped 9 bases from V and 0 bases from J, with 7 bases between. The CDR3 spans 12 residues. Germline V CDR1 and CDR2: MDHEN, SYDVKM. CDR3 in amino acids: CASAASTDTQYF. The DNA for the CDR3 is TGTGCCAGTGCAGCTAGCACAGATACGCAGTATTTT.

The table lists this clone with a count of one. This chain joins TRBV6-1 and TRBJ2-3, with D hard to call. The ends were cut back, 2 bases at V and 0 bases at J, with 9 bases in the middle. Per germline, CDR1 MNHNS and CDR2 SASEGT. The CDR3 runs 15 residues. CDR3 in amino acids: CASSEWSSSTDTQYF. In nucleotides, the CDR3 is TGTGCCAGCAGTGAATGGAGCTCTAGCACAGATACGCAGTATTTT.

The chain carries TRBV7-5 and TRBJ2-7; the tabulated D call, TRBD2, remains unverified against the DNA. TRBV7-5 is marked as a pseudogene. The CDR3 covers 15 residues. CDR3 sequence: CVRSTRCSPTYEQYF. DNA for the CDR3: TGTGTCAGAAGCACTCGGTGTAGCCCAACCTACGAGCAGTACTTC.

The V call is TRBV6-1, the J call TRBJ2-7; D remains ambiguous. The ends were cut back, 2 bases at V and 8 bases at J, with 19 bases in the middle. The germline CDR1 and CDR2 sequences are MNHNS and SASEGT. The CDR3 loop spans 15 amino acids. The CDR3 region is CASSETNLLVGKQYF. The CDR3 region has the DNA TGTGCCAGCAGTGAAACGAACCTTCTTGTGGGGAAGCAGTACTTC.

DNA of the CDR3: TGTGCCAGCAGCCAAGATAGCGGGAGGACCTTCTCCTACGAGCAGTACTTC. This codes for CASSQDSGRTFSYEQYF. The V and J genes are TRBV4-2 and TRBJ2-7; TRBD2 agrees at 10 bases. Trimming at V came to 0 bases and at J to 0 bases, leaving 5 bases not matched to a gene. Germline CDR1 is LGHNA and CDR2 is YNFKEQ. The CDR3 spans 17 residues.